This T cell receptor (beta chain) emerged from a study of T cell changes during pregnancy in multiple sclerosis. Assay: immunoSEQ multiplex PCR; the TCRdb copy retains only in-frame clones and omits some. The repertoire holds fewer than 85,000 clones, with approximately 90% as singletons. Per the germline V gene, CDR1 is ENHRY and CDR2 is SYGVKD. The CDR3 sequence is 15 residues long. V was trimmed by 5 bases and J by 0 bases, leaving 11 bases between them. The V call is TRBV10-3, the J call TRBJ1-3; D gene ambiguous. The material was peripheral blood, obtained in the first trimester of pregnancy. This TCR derives from a female donor in good health, enrolled as a control in a pregnancy study. CDR3 loop: CAISQTERSGNTIYF. For the CDR3, the DNA is TGTGCCATCAGTCAGACTGAACGCTCTGGAAACACCATATATTTT.